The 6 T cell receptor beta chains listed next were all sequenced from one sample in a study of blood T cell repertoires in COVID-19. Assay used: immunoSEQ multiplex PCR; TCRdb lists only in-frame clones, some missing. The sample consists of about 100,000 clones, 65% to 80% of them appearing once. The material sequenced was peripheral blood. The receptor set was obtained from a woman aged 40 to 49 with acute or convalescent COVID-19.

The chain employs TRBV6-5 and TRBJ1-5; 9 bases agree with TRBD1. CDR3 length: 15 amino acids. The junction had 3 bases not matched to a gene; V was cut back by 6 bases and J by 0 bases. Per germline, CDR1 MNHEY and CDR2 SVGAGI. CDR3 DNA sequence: TGTGCCAGCAGGGGGACAGGGAATAGCAATCAGCCCCAGCATTTT. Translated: CASRGTGNSNQPQHF.

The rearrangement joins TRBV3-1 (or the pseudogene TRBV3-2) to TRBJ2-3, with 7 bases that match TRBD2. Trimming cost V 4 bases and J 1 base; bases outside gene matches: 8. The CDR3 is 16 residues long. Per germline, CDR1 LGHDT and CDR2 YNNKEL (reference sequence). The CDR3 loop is CASSPSVGGGTDTQYF. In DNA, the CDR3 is TGTGCCAGCAGCCCCTCGGTGGGGGGGGGCACAGATACGCAGTATTTT.

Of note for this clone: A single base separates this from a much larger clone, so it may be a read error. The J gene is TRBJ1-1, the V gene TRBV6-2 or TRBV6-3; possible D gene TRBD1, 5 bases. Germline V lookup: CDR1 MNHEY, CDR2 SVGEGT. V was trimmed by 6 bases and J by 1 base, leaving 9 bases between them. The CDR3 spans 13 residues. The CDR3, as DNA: TGTGCCAGCAGCCATACAGGGAACACTGAAGCTTTCTTT. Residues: CASSHTGNTEAFF.

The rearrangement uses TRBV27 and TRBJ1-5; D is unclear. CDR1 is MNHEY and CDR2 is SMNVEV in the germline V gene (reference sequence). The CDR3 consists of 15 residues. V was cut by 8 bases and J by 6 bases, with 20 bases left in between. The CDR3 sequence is CASALGRGGGQPQHF. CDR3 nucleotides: TGTGCCAGCGCCCTTGGGCGGGGTGGCGGTCAGCCCCAGCATTTT.

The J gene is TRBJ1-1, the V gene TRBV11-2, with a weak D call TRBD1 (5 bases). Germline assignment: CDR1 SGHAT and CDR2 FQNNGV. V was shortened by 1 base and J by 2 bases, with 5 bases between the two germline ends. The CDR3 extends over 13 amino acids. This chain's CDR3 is CASSLGTNTEAFF. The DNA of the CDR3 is TGTGCCAGCAGCTTAGGGACAAACACTGAAGCTTTCTTT.

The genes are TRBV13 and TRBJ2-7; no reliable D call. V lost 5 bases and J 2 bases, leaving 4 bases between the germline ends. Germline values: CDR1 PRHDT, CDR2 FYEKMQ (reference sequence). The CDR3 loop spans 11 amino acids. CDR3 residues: CASSPTYEQYF. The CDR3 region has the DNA TGTGCCAGCAGCCCTACCTACGAGCAGTACTTC. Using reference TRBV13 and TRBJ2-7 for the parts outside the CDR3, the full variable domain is AAGVIQSPRHLIKEKRETATLKCYPIPRHDTVYWYQQGPGQDPQFLISFYEKMQSDKGSIPDRFSAQQFSDYHSELNMSSLELGDSALYFCASSPTYEQYFGPGTRLTVT.